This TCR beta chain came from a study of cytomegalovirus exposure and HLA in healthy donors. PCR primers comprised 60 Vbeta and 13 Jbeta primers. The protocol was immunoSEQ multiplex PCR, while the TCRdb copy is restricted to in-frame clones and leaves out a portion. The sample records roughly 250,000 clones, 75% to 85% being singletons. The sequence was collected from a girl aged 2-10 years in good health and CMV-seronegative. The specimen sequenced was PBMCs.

CDR3 sequence (DNA): TGTGCCAGCAGCCCCACCCGGGGGGGCGGATACGAGCAGTACTTC. Protein: CASSPTRGGGYEQYF. The chain has TRBV7-9 and TRBJ2-7, with TRBD2 identical over 8 bases. CDR1 and CDR2 from the germline V gene are SEHNR and FQNEAQ (reference sequence). The trim removed 5 bases at V and 4 bases at J, leaving 10 bases unmatched. The CDR3 has 15 amino acids.